This TCR beta chain was recorded in a study of blood T cells in healthy people across ages. The study, taken as a whole, reports: Naive CD4+ cells and diversity were both higher in long-lived donors than in aged donors.

Next came a second PCR, run for 7 to 11 cycles, which used a sample-barcoded 5' primer along with a J-beta primer mix. TCRdb recomputed calls from the 5' RACE reads with MiXCR, one row per CDR3 protein. This sample has more than 1.4 million distinct CDR3 sequences, with 42% found just once. V was clipped by 5 bases and J by 6 bases, with 8 bases between them. The CDR3 covers 11 residues. Germline V CDR1 and CDR2: SGHTA, FQGNSA. Comment on this clonotype: Antigen specificity is unknown.

This receptor was identified in a woman younger than 30 in good health. The sequencing input was blood. The chain uses TRBV7-2 and TRBJ2-7, with D hard to call. The CDR3 loop is CASSVHREQYF. In DNA form, the CDR3 reads TGTGCCAGCAGCGTTCACCGCGAGCAGTACTTC.